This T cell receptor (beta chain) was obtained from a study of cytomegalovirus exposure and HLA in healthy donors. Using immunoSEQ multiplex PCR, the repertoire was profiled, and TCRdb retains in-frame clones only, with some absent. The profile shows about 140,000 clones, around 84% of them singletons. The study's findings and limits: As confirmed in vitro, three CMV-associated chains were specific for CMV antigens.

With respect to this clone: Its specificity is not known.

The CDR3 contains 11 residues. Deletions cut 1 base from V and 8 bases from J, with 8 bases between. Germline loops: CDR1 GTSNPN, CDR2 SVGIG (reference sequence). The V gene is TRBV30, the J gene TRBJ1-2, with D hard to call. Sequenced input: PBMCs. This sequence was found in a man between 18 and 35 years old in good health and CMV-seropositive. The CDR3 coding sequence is TGTGCCTGGAGTGGTGAGGGCGGCTACACCTTC. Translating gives CAWSGEGGYTF.